This is a list of T cell receptor beta chains from one sample in a study of CD8+ T cells in alopecia areata. The method was immunoSEQ multiplex PCR; TCRdb's version includes in-frame clones alone and lacks a portion of them. The table includes 180,000 or so clones, roughly 64% detected once. This specimen consisted of CD4+ T cells sorted from blood, obtained at week 24, from a patient treated with tofacitinib. The receptor set was obtained from a human donor with alopecia areata. Each CDR3 is given with its conserved first and last residue. A D gene is named only where the DNA matches it firmly. Rows give clone size only sometimes, using once, few, many, or a class for an expanded clone.

d_gene: -; v_gene: TRBV5-1; j_gene: TRBJ2-5; abundance: -; CDR3nt: TGTGCCAGCAGCGTAGTGGGACGCTTCCAAGAGACCCAGTACTTC; CDR3aa: CASSVVGRFQETQYF
d_gene: -; v_gene: TRBV7-9; j_gene: TRBJ1-1; abundance: -; CDR3nt: TGTGCCAGCAACTCGAGGAAGATGGGAAGATACACTGAAGCTTTCTTT; CDR3aa: CASNSRKMGRYTEAFF
d_gene: -; v_gene: TRBV4-3; j_gene: TRBJ2-3; abundance: -; CDR3nt: TGCGCCAGCAGCCTACGACCTGTGGGAGATACGCAGTATTTT; CDR3aa: CASSLRPVGDTQYF
d_gene: -; v_gene: TRBV29-1; j_gene: TRBJ1-2; abundance: few; CDR3nt: TGCAGCGTTCCTAGGGTCTCTCTCTATGGCTACACCTTC; CDR3aa: CSVPRVSLYGYTF
d_gene: TRBD1; v_gene: TRBV7-2; j_gene: TRBJ1-1; abundance: few; CDR3nt: TGTGCCAGCAGCTTGACAGGGGGACACACTGAAGCTTTCTTT; CDR3aa: CASSLTGGHTEAFF
d_gene: -; v_gene: TRBV7-9; j_gene: TRBJ2-5; abundance: -; CDR3nt: TGTGCCAGCAGCTTAGCGGGGACCATTCAGACCCAGTACTTC; CDR3aa: CASSLAGTIQTQYF
d_gene: -; v_gene: TRBV5-1; j_gene: TRBJ1-2; abundance: -; CDR3nt: TGCGCCAGCAGCGTCGCGGATAACTATGGCTACACCTTC; CDR3aa: CASSVADNYGYTF
d_gene: -; v_gene: TRBV7-7; j_gene: TRBJ2-5; abundance: -; CDR3nt: TGTGCCAGCAGTTTGGACCCTGCGGGGGAGACCCAGTACTTC; CDR3aa: CASSLDPAGETQYF
d_gene: -; v_gene: TRBV20-1; j_gene: TRBJ1-2; abundance: -; CDR3nt: TGCAGTGCCGACATAGGAGTTTTC; CDR3aa: CSADIGVF
d_gene: -; v_gene: TRBV10-3; j_gene: TRBJ2-2; abundance: once; CDR3nt: TGTGCCATCAGTGTGAGTCTAGTCCCCGGGGAGCTGTTTTTT; CDR3aa: CAISVSLVPGELFF
d_gene: -; v_gene: TRBV27; j_gene: TRBJ2-3; abundance: -; CDR3nt: TGTGCCAGCAGTTCCCCGAATACGCAGTATTTT; CDR3aa: CASSSPNTQYF
d_gene: TRBD2; v_gene: TRBV2; j_gene: TRBJ2-1; abundance: -; CDR3nt: TGTGCCAGCAGGGTTAGCGGGAGGGGTTCCTACAATGAGCAGTTCTTC; CDR3aa: CASRVSGRGSYNEQFF
d_gene: -; v_gene: TRBV10-3; j_gene: TRBJ2-2; abundance: few; CDR3nt: TGTGCCATCAGTGAGTCTGAACTAACGAACACCGGGGAGCTGTTTTTT; CDR3aa: CAISESELTNTGELFF
d_gene: TRBD1; v_gene: TRBV25-1; j_gene: TRBJ1-1; abundance: -; CDR3nt: TGTGCCAGCGCGGGACAGGGTTTGACTGAAGCTTTCTTT; CDR3aa: CASAGQGLTEAFF
d_gene: -; v_gene: TRBV18; j_gene: TRBJ2-3; abundance: few; CDR3nt: TGTGCCAGCTCACCGAGCACAGATACGCAGTATTTT; CDR3aa: CASSPSTDTQYF
d_gene: -; v_gene: TRBV4-3; j_gene: TRBJ2-6; abundance: few; CDR3nt: TGCGCCAGCAGCCAGACAGACTCTGGGGCCAACGTCCTGACTTTC; CDR3aa: CASSQTDSGANVLTF
d_gene: -; v_gene: TRBV7-9; j_gene: TRBJ1-2; abundance: few; CDR3nt: TGTGCCAGCACCCATCCAAGCACGGCGCCAGCCCATGGCTACACCTTC; CDR3aa: CASTHPSTAPAHGYTF
d_gene: -; v_gene: TRBV29-1; j_gene: TRBJ2-3; abundance: -; CDR3nt: TGCAGCGTTGATTACTCCGGTGGGGATACGCAGTATTTT; CDR3aa: CSVDYSGGDTQYF
d_gene: -; v_gene: TRBV10-3; j_gene: TRBJ2-5; abundance: -; CDR3nt: TGTGCCATCAGGTCGGACTTATCTCAAGAGACCCAGTACTTC; CDR3aa: CAIRSDLSQETQYF
d_gene: TRBD1; v_gene: TRBV29-1; j_gene: TRBJ1-1; abundance: few; CDR3nt: TGCAGCGGCGCACAGGGGGGGTCGGCTTTCTTT; CDR3aa: CSGAQGGSAFF
d_gene: -; v_gene: TRBV11-2; j_gene: TRBJ2-3; abundance: -; CDR3nt: TGTGCCTGTCTCACGGCAGATACGCAGTATTTT; CDR3aa: CACLTADTQYF
d_gene: TRBD1; v_gene: TRBV5-1; j_gene: TRBJ2-1; abundance: -; CDR3nt: TGCGCCAGCAGCCAAAACAGGGGGCTCTACAATGAGCAGTTCTTC; CDR3aa: CASSQNRGLYNEQFF
d_gene: -; v_gene: TRBV29-1; j_gene: TRBJ2-7; abundance: -; CDR3nt: TGCAGCGTTGGGGGGGCAGGCCCCGTCGAGCAGTACTTC; CDR3aa: CSVGGAGPVEQYF
d_gene: -; v_gene: TRBV30; j_gene: TRBJ1-1; abundance: -; CDR3nt: TGTGCCTGGAGTCCTACAGGGCTCACTGAAGCTTTCTTT; CDR3aa: CAWSPTGLTEAFF